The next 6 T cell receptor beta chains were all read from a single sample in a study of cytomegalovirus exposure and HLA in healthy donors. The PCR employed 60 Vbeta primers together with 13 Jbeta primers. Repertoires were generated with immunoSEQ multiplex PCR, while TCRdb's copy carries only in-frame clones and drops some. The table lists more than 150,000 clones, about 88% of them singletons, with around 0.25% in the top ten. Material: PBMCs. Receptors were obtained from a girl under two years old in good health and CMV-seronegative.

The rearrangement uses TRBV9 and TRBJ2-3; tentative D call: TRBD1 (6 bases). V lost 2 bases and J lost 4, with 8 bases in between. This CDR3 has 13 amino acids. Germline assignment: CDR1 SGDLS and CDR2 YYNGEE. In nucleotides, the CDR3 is TGTGCCAGCAGCGTCGACAGGCCAGATACGCAGTATTTT. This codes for CASSVDRPDTQYF. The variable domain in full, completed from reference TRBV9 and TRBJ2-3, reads DSGVTQTPKHLITATGQRVTLRCSPRSGDLSVYWYQQSLDQGLQFLIQYYNGEERAKGNILERFSAQQFPDLHSELNLSSLELGDSALYFCASSVDRPDTQYFGPGTRLTVL.

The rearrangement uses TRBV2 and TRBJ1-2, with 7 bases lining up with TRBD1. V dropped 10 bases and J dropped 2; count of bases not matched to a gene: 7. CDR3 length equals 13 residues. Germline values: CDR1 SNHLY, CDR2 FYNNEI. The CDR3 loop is CATDRDRNYGYTF. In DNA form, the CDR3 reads TGTGCCACCGACAGGGACCGCAACTATGGCTACACCTTC.

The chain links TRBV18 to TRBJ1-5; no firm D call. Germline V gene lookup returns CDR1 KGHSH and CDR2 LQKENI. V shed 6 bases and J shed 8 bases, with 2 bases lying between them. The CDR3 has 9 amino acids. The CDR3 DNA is TGTGCCAGCTCCGAGCCCCAGCATTTT. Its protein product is CASSEPQHF.

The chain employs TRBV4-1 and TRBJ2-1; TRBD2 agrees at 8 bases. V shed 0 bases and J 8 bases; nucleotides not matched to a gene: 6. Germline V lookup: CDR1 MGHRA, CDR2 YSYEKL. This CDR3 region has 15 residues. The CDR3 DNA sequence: TGCGCCAGCAGCCAAGAAAGGCTAGCGGGCTATGAGCAGTTCTTC. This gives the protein CASSQERLAGYEQFF.

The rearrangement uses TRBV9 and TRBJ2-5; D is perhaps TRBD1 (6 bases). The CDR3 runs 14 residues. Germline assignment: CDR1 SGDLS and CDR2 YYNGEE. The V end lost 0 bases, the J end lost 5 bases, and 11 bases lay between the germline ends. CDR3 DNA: TGTGCCAGCAGCGTAGGACAGGAGGCTGAGACCCAGTACTTC. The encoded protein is CASSVGQEAETQYF.

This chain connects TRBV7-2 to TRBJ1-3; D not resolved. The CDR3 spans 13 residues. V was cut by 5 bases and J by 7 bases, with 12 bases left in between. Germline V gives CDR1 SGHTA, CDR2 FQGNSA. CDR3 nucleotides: TGTGCCAGCAGCGACCCACCGGGGAACACCATATATTTT. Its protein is CASSDPPGNTIYF.